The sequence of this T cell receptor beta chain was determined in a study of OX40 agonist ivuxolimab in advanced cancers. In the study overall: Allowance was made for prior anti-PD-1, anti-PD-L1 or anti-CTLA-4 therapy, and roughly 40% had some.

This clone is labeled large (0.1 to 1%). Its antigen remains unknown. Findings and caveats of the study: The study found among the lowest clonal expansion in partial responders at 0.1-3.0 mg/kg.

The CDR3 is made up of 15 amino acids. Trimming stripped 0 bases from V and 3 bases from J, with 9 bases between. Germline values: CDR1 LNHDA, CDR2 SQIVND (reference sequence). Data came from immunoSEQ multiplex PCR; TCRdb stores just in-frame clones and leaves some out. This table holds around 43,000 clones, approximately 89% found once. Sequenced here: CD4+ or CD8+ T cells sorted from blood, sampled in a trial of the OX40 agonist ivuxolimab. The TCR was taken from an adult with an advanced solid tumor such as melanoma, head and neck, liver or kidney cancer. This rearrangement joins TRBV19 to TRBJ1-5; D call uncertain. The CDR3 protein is CASSIDHSSNQPQHF. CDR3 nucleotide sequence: TGTGCCAGTAGTATAGATCATAGCTCCAATCAGCCCCAGCATTTT.